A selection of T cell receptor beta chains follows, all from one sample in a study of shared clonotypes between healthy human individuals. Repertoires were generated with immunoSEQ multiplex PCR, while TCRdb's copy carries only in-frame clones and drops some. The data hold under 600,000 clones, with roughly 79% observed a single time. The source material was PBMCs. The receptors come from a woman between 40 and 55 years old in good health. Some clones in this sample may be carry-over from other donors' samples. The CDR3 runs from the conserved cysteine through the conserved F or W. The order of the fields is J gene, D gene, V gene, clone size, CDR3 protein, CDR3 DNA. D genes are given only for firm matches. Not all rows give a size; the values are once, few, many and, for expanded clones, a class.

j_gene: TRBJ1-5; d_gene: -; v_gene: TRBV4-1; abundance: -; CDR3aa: CASSQEVRQPQHF; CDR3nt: TGCGCCAGCAGCCAAGAGGTAAGGCAGCCCCAGCATTTT
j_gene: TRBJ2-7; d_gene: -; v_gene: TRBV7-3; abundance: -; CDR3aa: CASSSQVGDEQYF; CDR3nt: TGTGCCAGCAGCTCCCAGGTAGGAGACGAGCAGTACTTC
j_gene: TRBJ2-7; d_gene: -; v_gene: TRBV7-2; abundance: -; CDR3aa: CASSRRRGTTYEQYF; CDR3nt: TGTGCCAGCAGCCGGCGGCGCGGGACCACCTACGAGCAGTACTTC
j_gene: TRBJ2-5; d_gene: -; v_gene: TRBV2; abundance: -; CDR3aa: CASNLGGGGRGETQYF; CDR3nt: TGTGCCAGCAACCTCGGTGGGGGCGGGAGAGGAGAGACCCAGTACTTC
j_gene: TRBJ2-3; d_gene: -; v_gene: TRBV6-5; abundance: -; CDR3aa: CASTRSLRGTDTQYF; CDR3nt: TGTGCCAGCACTCGATCATTACGGGGCACAGATACGCAGTATTTT
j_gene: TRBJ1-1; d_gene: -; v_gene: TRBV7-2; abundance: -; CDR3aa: CASSLVWGTEAFF; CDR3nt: TGTGCCAGCAGCTTAGTATGGGGGACTGAAGCTTTCTTT
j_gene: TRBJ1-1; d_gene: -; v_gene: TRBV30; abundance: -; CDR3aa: CAWSYQGGTEAFF; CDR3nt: TGTGCCTGGAGTTACCAGGGAGGGACTGAAGCTTTCTTT
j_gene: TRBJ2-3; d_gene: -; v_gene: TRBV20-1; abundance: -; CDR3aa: CSVPTVLSQYF; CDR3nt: TGCAGTGTTCCCACGGTGTTATCGCAGTATTTT
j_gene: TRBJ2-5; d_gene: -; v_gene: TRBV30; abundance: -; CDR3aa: CAWSGGARGPQETQYF; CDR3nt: TGTGCCTGGAGTGGGGGAGCGCGAGGGCCCCAGGAGACCCAGTACTTC
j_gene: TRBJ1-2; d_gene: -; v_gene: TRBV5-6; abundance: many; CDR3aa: CASSLADSYHYGYTF; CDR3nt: TGTGCCAGCAGCTTGGCCGACAGTTACCACTATGGCTACACCTTC
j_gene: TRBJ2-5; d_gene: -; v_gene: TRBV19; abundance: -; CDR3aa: CASGRNQETQYF; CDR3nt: TGTGCCAGTGGCCGCAACCAAGAGACCCAGTACTTC
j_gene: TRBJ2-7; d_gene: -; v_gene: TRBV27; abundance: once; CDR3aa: CASSLRGPRSPGVGFHEQYF; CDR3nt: TGTGCCAGCAGTTTAAGGGGTCCGCGGAGCCCGGGAGTCGGGTTCCACGAGCAGTACTTC
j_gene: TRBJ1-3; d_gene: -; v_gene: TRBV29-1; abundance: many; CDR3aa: CSVGQGGNTIYF; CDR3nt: TGCAGCGTTGGTCAGGGTGGAAACACCATATATTTT
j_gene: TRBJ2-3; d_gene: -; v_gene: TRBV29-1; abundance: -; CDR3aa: CSVVTGLNTDTQYF; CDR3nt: TGCAGCGTTGTTACAGGTTTGAACACAGATACGCAGTATTTT
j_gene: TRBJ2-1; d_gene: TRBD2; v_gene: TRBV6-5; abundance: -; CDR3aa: CASSYEVAGGNEQFF; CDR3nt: TGTGCCAGCAGTTACGAGGTAGCGGGAGGGAATGAGCAGTTCTTC
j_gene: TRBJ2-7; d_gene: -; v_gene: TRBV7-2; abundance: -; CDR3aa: CASSPRDGAYEQYF; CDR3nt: TGTGCCAGCAGCCCCCGGGACGGAGCCTACGAGCAGTACTTC
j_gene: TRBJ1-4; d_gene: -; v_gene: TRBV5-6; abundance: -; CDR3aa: CASSSREGEKLFF; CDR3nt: TGTGCCAGCAGCAGCCGGGAAGGTGAAAAACTGTTTTTT
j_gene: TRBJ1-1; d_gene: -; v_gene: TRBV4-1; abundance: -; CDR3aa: CASSPPERELNTEAFF; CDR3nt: TGCGCCAGCAGCCCTCCAGAACGGGAGCTGAACACTGAAGCTTTCTTT
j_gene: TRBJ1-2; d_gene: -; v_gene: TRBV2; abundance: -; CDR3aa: CASSPKGSRLVSGGYTF; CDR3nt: TGTGCCAGCAGTCCCAAAGGTAGCCGGCTTGTATCTGGGGGCTACACCTTC
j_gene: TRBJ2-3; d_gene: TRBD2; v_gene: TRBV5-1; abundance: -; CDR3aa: CASSLWASGSPDTQYF; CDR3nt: TGCGCCAGCAGCTTGTGGGCTAGCGGGAGCCCAGATACGCAGTATTTT
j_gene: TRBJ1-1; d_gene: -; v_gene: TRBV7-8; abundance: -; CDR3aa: CASSSSPGEVTEAFF; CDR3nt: TGTGCCAGCAGCTCGTCCCCGGGCGAGGTCACTGAAGCTTTCTTT
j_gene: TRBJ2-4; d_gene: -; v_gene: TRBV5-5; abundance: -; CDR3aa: CASSLAPGWGTYIQYF; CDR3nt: TGTGCGAGCAGTTTGGCTCCAGGGTGGGGGACTTACATTCAGTACTTC
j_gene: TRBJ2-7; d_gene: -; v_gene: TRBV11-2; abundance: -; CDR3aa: CASSLVTYEQYF; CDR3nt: TGTGCCAGCAGCTTAGTAACCTACGAGCAGTACTTC
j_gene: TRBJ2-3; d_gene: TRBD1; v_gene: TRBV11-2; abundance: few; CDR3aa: CASSSRQGARTDTQYF; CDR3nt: TGTGCCAGCAGCTCCCGACAGGGGGCGCGTACAGATACGCAGTATTTT
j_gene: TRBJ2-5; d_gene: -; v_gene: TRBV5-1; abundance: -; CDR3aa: CASSYVSGAQETQYF; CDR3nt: TGCGCCAGCAGCTACGTTTCAGGGGCCCAAGAGACCCAGTACTTC
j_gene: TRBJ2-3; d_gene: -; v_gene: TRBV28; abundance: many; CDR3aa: CASSFWGRTSTDTQYF; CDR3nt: TGTGCCAGCAGTTTTTGGGGGCGGACAAGCACAGATACGCAGTATTTT
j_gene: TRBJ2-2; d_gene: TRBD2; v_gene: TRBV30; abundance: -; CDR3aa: CAVGGIAGVVGELLF; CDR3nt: TGTGCCGTCGGGGGGATAGCGGGAGTTGTCGGGGAGCTGCTTTTT
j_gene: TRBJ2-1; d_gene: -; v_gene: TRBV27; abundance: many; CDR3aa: CATGPYEQFF; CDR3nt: TGTGCCACCGGGCCTTATGAGCAGTTCTTC
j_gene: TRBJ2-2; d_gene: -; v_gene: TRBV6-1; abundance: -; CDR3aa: CASSERLAINTGELFF; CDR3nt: TGTGCCAGCAGTGAGCGGCTAGCGATTAACACCGGGGAGCTGTTTTTT
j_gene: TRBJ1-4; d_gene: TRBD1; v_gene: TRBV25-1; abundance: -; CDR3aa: CASSNRQGLGEKLFF; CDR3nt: TGTGCCAGCAGTAACCGACAGGGACTGGGAGAAAAACTGTTTTTT
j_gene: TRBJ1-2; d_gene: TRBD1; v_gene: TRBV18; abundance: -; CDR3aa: CASSPDPGTGEVYGYTF; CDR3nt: TGTGCCAGCTCACCCGACCCCGGGACAGGGGAAGTATATGGCTACACCTTC
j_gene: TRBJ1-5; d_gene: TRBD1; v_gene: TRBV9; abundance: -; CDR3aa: CASSDGGQVAQPQHF; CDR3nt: TGTGCCAGCAGCGACGGGGGACAGGTGGCTCAGCCCCAGCATTTT
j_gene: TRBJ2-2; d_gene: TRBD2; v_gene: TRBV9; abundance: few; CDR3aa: CASSGRTSRPGELFF; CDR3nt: TGTGCCAGCAGCGGCCGGACTAGCCGCCCCGGGGAGCTGTTTTTT
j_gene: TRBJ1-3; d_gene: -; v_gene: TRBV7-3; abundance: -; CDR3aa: CASSSSAGNTIYF; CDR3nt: TGTGCCAGCAGCTCCTCCGCTGGAAACACCATATATTTT
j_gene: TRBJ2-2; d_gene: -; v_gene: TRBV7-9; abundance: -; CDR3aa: CASSPRLRADPGELFF; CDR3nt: TGTGCCAGCAGCCCGCGACTACGAGCCGACCCCGGGGAGCTGTTTTTT
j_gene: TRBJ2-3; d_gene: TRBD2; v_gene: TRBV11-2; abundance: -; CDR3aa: CASSITSGGFTDTQYF; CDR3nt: TGTGCCAGCAGCATCACTTCCGGGGGGTTCACAGATACGCAGTATTTT
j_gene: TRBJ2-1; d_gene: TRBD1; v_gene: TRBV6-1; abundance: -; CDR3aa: CASSRQGAYNEQFF; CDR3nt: TGTGCCAGCAGTAGGCAGGGGGCCTACAATGAGCAGTTCTTC
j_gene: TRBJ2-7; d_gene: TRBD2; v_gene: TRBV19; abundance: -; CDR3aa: CASSMGLAGKVLYEQYF; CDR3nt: TGTGCCAGTAGTATGGGACTAGCGGGAAAAGTCCTCTACGAGCAGTACTTC
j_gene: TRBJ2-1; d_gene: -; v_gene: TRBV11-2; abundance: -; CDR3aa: CASSLEYTSYNEQFF; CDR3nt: TGTGCCAGCAGCTTAGAGTACACTTCCTACAATGAGCAGTTCTTC
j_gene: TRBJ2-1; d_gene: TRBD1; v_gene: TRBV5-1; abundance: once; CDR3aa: CASSNPGQSSYNEQFF; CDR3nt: TGCGCCAGCAGCAACCCGGGACAGAGCTCCTACAATGAGCAGTTCTTC
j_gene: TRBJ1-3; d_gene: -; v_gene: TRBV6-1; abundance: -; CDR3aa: CASSGTGLPSGNTIYF; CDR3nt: TGTGCCAGCAGTGGTACAGGACTACCCTCTGGAAACACCATATATTTT
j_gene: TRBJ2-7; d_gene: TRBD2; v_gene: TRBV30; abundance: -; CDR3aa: CAWSGQAGVAYEQYF; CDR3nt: TGTGCCTGGAGTGGTCAGGCGGGAGTTGCCTACGAGCAGTACTTC
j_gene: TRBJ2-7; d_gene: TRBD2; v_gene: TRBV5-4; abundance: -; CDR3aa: CASSPGLAGRNEQYF; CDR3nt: TGTGCCAGCAGCCCCGGACTAGCGGGAAGGAACGAGCAGTACTTC
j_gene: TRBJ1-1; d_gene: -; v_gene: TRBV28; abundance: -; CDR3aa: CASSSPAIEAFF; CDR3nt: TGTGCCAGCAGTTCCCCTGCTATTGAAGCTTTCTTT
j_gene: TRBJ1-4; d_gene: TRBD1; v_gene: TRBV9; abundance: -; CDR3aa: CASSWTGNGEKLFF; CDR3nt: TGTGCCAGCAGTTGGACAGGGAACGGGGAAAAACTGTTTTTT
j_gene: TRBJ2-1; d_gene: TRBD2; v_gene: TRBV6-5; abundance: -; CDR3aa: CASSRSAGGINEQFF; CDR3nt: TGTGCCAGCAGCCGCTCCGCGGGAGGGATAAATGAGCAGTTCTTC
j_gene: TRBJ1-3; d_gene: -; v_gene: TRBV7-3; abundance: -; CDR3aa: CASSLSAPASGNTIYF; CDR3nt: TGTGCCAGCAGCTTAAGCGCCCCAGCCTCTGGAAACACCATATATTTT
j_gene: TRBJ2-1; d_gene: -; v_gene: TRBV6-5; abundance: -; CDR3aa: CASSSSDGARRFF; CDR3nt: TGTGCCAGCAGTTCTTCTGACGGAGCCCGTCGGTTCTTC
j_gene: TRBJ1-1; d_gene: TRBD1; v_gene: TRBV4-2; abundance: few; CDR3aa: CASSLLAGGTNTEAFF; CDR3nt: TGTGCCAGCAGCCTGCTGGCAGGGGGGACGAACACTGAAGCTTTCTTT
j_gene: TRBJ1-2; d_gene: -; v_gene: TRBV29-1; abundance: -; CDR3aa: CSVASGIRLNYGYTF; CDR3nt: TGCAGCGTTGCCAGTGGCATAAGGTTGAACTATGGCTACACCTTC
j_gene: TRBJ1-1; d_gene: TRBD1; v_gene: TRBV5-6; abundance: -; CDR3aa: CASSLRTGGLAEAFF; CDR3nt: TGTGCCAGCAGCCTCAGGACAGGGGGCCTCGCTGAAGCTTTCTTT
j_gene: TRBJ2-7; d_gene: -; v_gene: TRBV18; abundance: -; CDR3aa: CASSRDLDQGGQYF; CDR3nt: TGTGCCAGCTCTCGAGACTTAGACCAGGGAGGGCAGTACTTC
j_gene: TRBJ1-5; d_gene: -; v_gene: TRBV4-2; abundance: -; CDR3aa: CASSKDDQPQHF; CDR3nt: TGTGCCAGCAGCAAGGATGATCAGCCCCAGCATTTT
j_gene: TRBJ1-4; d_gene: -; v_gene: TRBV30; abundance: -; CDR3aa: CAWSVYGYTRFF; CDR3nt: TGTGCCTGGAGTGTATATGGTTACACGAGGTTTTTT
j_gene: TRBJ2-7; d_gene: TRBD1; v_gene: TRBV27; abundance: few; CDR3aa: CASSPWTGSYEQYF; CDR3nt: TGTGCCAGCAGTCCGTGGACAGGGAGCTACGAGCAGTACTTC